The 9 T cell receptor beta chains reported below all come from one sample, sequenced in a study of CD8 T cells in ankylosing spondylitis. TCRdb reprocessed the 5' RACE reads via MiXCR and lists one record per CDR3 protein. This table holds under 300,000 distinct CDR3 sequences, 7.5% to 9% found once. The specimen sequenced was blood, either unsorted or a sorted T cell fraction (not recorded which). The receptors originated from a male donor with ankylosing spondylitis or in good health (not recorded which).

This clonotype has a count of ten or more. The rearrangement uses TRBV12-3 or TRBV12-4 and TRBJ1-2; tentative D call: TRBD1 (6 bases). Trimming shortened V by 7 bases and J by 4 bases, and 16 bases separated the two germline ends. The CDR3 is 14 amino acids. CDR3 loop: CASTPGAGAYGYTF. Here the CDR3 DNA reads TGTGCCAGCACCCCCGGGGCAGGGGCCTATGGCTACACCTTC.

This clonotype was observed many times. This chain uses TRBV7-9 with TRBJ2-5; TRBD1 or TRBD2 may be the D gene (5 bases each). The V end lost 5 bases, the J end lost 5 bases, and 18 bases lay between the germline ends. This CDR3 has 15 amino acids. Germline V gene data show CDR1 as SEHNR and CDR2 as FQNEAQ (reference sequence). CDR3 sequence reads: CASSQSRGSLETQYF. As DNA, the CDR3 is TGTGCCAGCAGCCAGAGTCGGGGCTCCCTTGAGACCCAGTACTTC.

This clonotype was counted at least ten times. The genes are TRBV10-3 and TRBJ2-1; D gene uncertain. V was cut by 4 bases and J by 5 bases, with 9 bases left in between. The CDR3 runs to 13 residues. Germline V gene lookup returns CDR1 ENHRY and CDR2 SYGVKD. CDR3 sequence: CAISVELHNEQFF. The CDR3, as DNA: TGTGCCATCAGTGTGGAGCTACACAATGAGCAGTTCTTC.

This clonotype was seen at least ten times. The chain carries TRBV7-2 and TRBJ1-2; D might be TRBD1 (6 bases). From germline, CDR1 is SGHTA and CDR2 FQGNSA. CDR3 length equals 14 residues. V was pared by 3 bases and J by 6 bases, with 14 bases between. CDR3 sequence: CASSLSQGRDGYTF. CDR3 nucleotides: TGTGCCAGCAGCTTGAGTCAGGGGAGGGATGGCTACACCTTC.

This clonotype was observed at least ten times. The chain recombines TRBV18 with TRBJ2-2, with D possibly called TRBD1 or TRBD2 (5 bases each). In germline, CDR1 is KGHSH, CDR2 LQKENI. The V end lost 6 bases, the J end lost 0 bases, and 14 bases lay between the germline ends. CDR3 length: 16 residues. CDR3 loop: CASSRAGATNTGELFF. In DNA, the CDR3 is TGTGCCAGCTCGCGTGCCGGGGCCACGAACACCGGGGAGCTGTTTTTT.

This clonotype was picked up a small number of times. The chain links TRBV19 to TRBJ2-3; no firm D call. The CDR3 loop spans 12 amino acids. Germline V lookup: CDR1 LNHDA, CDR2 SQIVND (reference sequence). V lost 6 bases and J lost 6, with 10 bases in between. CDR3 DNA: TGTGCCAGTAGGAACATTGGCGATACGCAGTATTTT. Its protein is CASRNIGDTQYF.

V and J are TRBV7-8 and TRBJ2-7; TRBD1 or TRBD2 may be the D gene (7 bases each). The CDR3 length is 15 residues. Germline lookup yields CDR1 SGHVS and CDR2 FQNEAQ. With 4 bases removed from V and 8 bases from J, the gap between germline ends came to 21 bases. CDR3 sequence reads: CASSSSGGQPVQQYF. For the CDR3, the DNA is TGTGCCAGCAGCTCCTCGGGGGGACAGCCAGTTCAGCAGTACTTC.

The rearrangement uses TRBV5-1 and TRBJ2-1; D remains unclear. The germline CDR1 and CDR2 sequences are SGHRS and YFSETQ. The CDR3 consists of 11 residues. Trimming shortened V by 2 bases and J by 9 bases, and 6 bases separated the two germline ends. CDR3 sequence reads: CASSLRVEQFF. The CDR3 bases are TGCGCCAGCAGCTTAAGAGTTGAGCAGTTCTTC.

This clonotype was counted ten times or more. The rearrangement links TRBV28 to TRBJ2-7; TRBD1 aligns across 7 bases. From germline, CDR1 is MDHEN and CDR2 SYDVKM. The CDR3 contains 13 residues. J gave up 3 bases and V 3 bases, and 2 bases lay outside the gene matches. Here the CDR3 reads CASSLGQYYEQYF. The DNA for the CDR3 is TGTGCCAGCAGTTTGGGACAGTACTACGAGCAGTACTTC.